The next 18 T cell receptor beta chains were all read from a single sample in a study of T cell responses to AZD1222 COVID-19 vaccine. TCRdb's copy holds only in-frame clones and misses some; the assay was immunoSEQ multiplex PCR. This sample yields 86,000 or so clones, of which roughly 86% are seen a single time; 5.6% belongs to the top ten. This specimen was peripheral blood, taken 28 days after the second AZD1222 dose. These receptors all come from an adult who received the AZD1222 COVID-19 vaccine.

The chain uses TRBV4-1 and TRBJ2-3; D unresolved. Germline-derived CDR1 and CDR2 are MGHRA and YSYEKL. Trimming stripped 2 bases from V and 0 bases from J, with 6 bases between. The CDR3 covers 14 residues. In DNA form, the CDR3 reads TGCGCCAGCAGCCAATACTCTAGCACAGATACGCAGTATTTT. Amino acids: CASSQYSSTDTQYF.

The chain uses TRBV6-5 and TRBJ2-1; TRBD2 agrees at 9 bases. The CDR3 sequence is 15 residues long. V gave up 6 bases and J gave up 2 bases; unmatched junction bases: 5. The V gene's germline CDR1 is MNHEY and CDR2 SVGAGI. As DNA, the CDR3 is TGTGCCAGCAGGATGACTAGCGGAACCTACAATGAGCAGTTCTTC. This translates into CASRMTSGTYNEQFF.

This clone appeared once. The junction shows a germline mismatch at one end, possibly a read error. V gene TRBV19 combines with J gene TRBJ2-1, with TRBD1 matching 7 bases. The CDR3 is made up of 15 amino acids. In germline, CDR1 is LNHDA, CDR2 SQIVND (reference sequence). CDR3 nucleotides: TGTGCCAGTAGTGTAGACAGGGTGGTCGGGAATGAGCAGTTCTTC. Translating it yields CASSVDRVVGNEQFF. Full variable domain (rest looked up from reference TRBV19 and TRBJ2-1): DGGITQSPKYLFRKEGQNVTLSCEQNLNHDAMYWYRQDPGQGLRLIYYSQIVNDFQKGDIAEGYSVSREKKESFPLTVTSAQKNPTAFYLCASSVDRVVGNEQFFGPGTRLTVL.

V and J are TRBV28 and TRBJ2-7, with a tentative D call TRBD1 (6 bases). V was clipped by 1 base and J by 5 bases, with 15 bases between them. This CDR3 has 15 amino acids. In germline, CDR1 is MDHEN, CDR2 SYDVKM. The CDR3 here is CASSLLGQGSDEQYF. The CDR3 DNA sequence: TGTGCCAGCAGTTTATTAGGTCAGGGGAGCGACGAGCAGTACTTC.

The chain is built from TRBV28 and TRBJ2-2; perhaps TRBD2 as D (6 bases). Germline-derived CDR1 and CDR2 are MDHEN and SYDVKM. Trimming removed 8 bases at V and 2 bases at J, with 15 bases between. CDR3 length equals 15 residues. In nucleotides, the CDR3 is TGTGCCAGCGGAGGGCTCCACAGCAACACCGGGGAGCTGTTTTTT. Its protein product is CASGGLHSNTGELFF.

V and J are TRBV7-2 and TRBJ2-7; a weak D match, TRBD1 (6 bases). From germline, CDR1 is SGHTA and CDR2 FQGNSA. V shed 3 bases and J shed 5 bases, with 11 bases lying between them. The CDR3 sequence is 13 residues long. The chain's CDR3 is CASSFIGGHEQYF. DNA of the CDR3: TGTGCCAGCAGCTTTATTGGGGGCCACGAGCAGTACTTC.

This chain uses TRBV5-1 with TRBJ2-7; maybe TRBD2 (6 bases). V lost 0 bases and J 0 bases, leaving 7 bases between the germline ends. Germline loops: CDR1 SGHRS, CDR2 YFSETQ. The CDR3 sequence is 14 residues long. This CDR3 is CASSLVAASYEQYF. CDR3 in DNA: TGCGCCAGCAGCTTGGTAGCGGCCTCCTACGAGCAGTACTTC.

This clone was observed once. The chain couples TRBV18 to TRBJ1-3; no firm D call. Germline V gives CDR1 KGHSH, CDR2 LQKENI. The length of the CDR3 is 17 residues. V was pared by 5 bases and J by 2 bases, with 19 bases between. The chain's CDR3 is CASSSAPEGSAGNTIYF. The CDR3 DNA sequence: TGTGCCAGCTCATCCGCCCCCGAGGGATCGGCTGGAAACACCATATATTTT.

CDR3 amino acids: CASSVRGTDTQYF. CDR3 sequence (DNA): TGTGCCAGCAGTGTAAGAGGCACAGATACGCAGTATTTT. The chain employs TRBV27 and TRBJ2-3; D not resolved. The CDR3 is 13 amino acids. Per the germline V gene, CDR1 is MNHEY and CDR2 is SMNVEV (reference sequence). V lost 5 bases, J lost 1 base, and 7 bases lay in between.

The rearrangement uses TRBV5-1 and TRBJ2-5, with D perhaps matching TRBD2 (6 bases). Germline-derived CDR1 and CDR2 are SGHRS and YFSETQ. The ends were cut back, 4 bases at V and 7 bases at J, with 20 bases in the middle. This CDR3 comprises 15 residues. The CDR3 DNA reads TGCGCCAGCAGCCCGCGAGCTTGGGAAGCGGGGACCCAGTACTTC. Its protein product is CASSPRAWEAGTQYF.

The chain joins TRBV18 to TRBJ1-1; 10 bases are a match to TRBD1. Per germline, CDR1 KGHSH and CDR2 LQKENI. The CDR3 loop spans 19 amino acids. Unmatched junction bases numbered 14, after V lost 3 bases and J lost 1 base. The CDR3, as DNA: TGTGCCAGCTCACCTTACGCCGGGACAGGGGATTTGGGGAACACTGAAGCTTTCTTT. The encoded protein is CASSPYAGTGDLGNTEAFF.

CDR3: CASSSGRGTVRANGYTF. The DNA for the CDR3 is TGTGCCAGCAGCTCCGGCCGGGGCACAGTAAGGGCTAATGGCTACACCTTC. The chain recombines TRBV13 with TRBJ1-2; TRBD1 is a possible D gene (5 bases). Deletions cut 4 bases from V and 6 bases from J, with 24 bases between. The CDR3 runs to 17 residues. Germline V gene lookup returns CDR1 PRHDT and CDR2 FYEKMQ (reference sequence).

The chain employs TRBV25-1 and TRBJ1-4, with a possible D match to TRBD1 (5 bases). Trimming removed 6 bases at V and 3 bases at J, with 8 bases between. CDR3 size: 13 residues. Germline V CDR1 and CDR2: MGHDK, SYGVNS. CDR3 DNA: TGTGCCAGCAGCCAGGGACCTAATGAAAAACTGTTTTTT. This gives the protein CASSQGPNEKLFF. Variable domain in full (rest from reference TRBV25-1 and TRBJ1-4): EADIYQTPRYLVIGTGKKITLECSQTMGHDKMYWYQQDPGMELHLIHYSYGVNSTEKGDLSSESTVSRIRTEHFPLTLESARPSHTSQYLCASSQGPNEKLFFGSGTQLSVL.

The CDR3 DNA follows: TGCAGCGTTGAAGGGGGCGGGACTAGCGGGAGCTACAATGAGCAGTTCTTC. Translated, it gives CSVEGGGTSGSYNEQFF. This rearrangement joins TRBV29-1 to TRBJ2-1; TRBD2 aligns across 14 bases. After removal of 1 base from V and 3 bases from J, the junction contained 5 bases not matched to a gene. Germline V gene lookup returns CDR1 SQVTM and CDR2 ANQGSEA. The CDR3 is 17 amino acids.

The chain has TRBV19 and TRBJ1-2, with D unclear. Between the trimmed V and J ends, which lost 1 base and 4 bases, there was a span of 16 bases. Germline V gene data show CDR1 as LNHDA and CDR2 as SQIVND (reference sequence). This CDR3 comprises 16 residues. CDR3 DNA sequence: TGTGCCAGTAGTATAGTGTCGGCTGGGCAGGTCTATGGCTACACCTTC. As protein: CASSIVSAGQVYGYTF.

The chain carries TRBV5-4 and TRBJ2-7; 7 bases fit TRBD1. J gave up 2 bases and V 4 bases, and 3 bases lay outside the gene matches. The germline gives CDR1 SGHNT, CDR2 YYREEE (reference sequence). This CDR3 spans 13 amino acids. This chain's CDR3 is CASSHRGTYEQYF. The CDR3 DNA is TGTGCCAGCAGCCACAGGGGCACCTACGAGCAGTACTTC.

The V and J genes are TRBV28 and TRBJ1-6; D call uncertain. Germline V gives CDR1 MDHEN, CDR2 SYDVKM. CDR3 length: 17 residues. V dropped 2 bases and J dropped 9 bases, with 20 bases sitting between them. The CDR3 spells CASSLISQNQETSPLHF. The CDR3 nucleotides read TGTGCCAGCAGTTTAATTAGTCAGAATCAAGAGACTTCACCCCTCCACTTT.

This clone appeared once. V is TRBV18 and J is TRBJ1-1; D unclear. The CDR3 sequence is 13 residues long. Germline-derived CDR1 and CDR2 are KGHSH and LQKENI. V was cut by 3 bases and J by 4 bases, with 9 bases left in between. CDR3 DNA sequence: TGTGCCAGCTCACCTTCAGGTGGCACTGAAGCTTTCTTT. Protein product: CASSPSGGTEAFF.